These T cell receptor beta chains were read from a single sample in a study of CD8+CD57+ T cells in acquired aplastic anemia. TCRdb passed the reads through MiXCR, listing each CDR3 protein once. The data contain roughly 240,000 distinct CDR3 sequences, approximately 45% of them seen just once; the ten biggest clones take up approximately 7.8%. The sample taken for sequencing was sorted CD4+, CD8+, or CD8+CD57+ T cells (not recorded which) from PBMCs. These receptors were obtained from a human donor with aplastic anemia. Each CDR3 is given with its conserved first and last residue. The order of the fields is J gene, D gene, clone size, V gene, CDR3 DNA, CDR3 protein. A D gene is named only where the DNA matches it firmly. The size entry is marked missing in some rows and otherwise reads once, few, many or a size class.

TRBJ1-2 NA few TRBV27 TGTGCCAGCAGTTTTTATCTGCGGGGGGCATGGCATGGCTACACCTTC CASSFYLRGAWHGYTF
TRBJ2-2 NA NA TRBV7-6 TGTGCCAGCAGCTTACCCGGGGAGCTGTTTTTT CASSLPGELFF
TRBJ1-1 NA many TRBV6-6 TGTGCCAGCAGTTACCGGTCTTGGACAGAGACGAGCACTGAAGCTTTCTTT CASSYRSWTETSTEAFF
TRBJ1-2 NA NA TRBV2 TGTGCCAGCGTAACAGCAGGCTGTGGCTACACCTTC CASVTAGCGYTF
TRBJ2-7 NA NA TRBV11-2 TGTGCCAGCAGTTCTTTCGGGGGCGCCTACGAGCAGTACTTC CASSSFGGAYEQYF
TRBJ2-7 NA few TRBV6-1 TGTGCCAACATTGCGGCAGGTCTATCCTACGAGCAGTACTTC CANIAAGLSYEQYF
TRBJ2-7 NA many TRBV5-1 TGCGCCAGCAGCCTGAGGGGGACTGCCCACGAGCAGTACTTC CASSLRGTAHEQYF
TRBJ2-2 NA NA TRBV7-3 TGTGCCAGCAGCACAGAGGGCGGGGAGCTGTTTTTT CASSTEGGELFF
TRBJ1-1 NA few TRBV19 TGTGCCAGTAGTATAGTAGTGGGCATGAACACTGAAGCTTTCTTT CASSIVVGMNTEAFF
TRBJ1-1 NA many TRBV7-9 TGTGCCAGCAGCTTAAAAGGCGTGAACACTGAAGCTTTCTTT CASSLKGVNTEAFF
TRBJ2-5 TRBD1 NA TRBV5-6 TGTGCCAGCAGCTTGAAGGACCCGGGACAGAATAACTTC CASSLKDPGQNNF
TRBJ2-1 NA many TRBV7-9 TGTGCCAGCAGCTTAGTTTCGGGCGGGGTCGATGAGCAGTTCTTC CASSLVSGGVDEQFF
TRBJ1-5 NA NA TRBV19 TGTGCCAGTAGTACCTCCAGGACAGATAGCAATCAGCCCCAGCATTTT CASSTSRTDSNQPQHF
TRBJ2-5 TRBD1 NA TRBV4-1 TGCGCCAGCAGCCAAGCCGGACAGGACCATCAGCCCCAGTACTTC CASSQAGQDHQPQYF
TRBJ1-1 TRBD1 NA TRBV28 TGTGCCAGCAAGAGGTTTGGGACAGGGCGGAACACTGAAGCTTTCTTT CASKRFGTGRNTEAFF
TRBJ2-1 TRBD2 NA TRBV10-3 TGTGCCATCAGTGTAACTAGCGGCCTCCAACAGCGGAATGAGCAGTTCTTC CAISVTSGLQQRNEQFF
TRBJ1-6 NA many TRBV10-2 TGCGCCAGCAGTGATGGACGGAGCCTCTATAATTCACCCCTCCACTTT CASSDGRSLYNSPLHF
TRBJ2-7 NA once TRBV7-2 TGTGCCAGCACCACAGGGGCTAGCGTAACCTACGAGCAGTACTTC CASTTGASVTYEQYF
TRBJ1-4 NA NA TRBV4-3 TGCGCCAGCAGCCAAGATCGGGGGACCGCGGACGAAAAACTGTTTTTT CASSQDRGTADEKLFF
TRBJ1-1 NA few TRBV28 TGTGCCAGCAGACGTACCCCGACAGGATCCACTGAAGCTTTCTTT CASRRTPTGSTEAFF
TRBJ2-7 NA NA TRBV15 TGTGCCACCAGCAGAGGAGGAGATTACTCCTACGAGCAGTACTTC CATSRGGDYSYEQYF
TRBJ1-2 NA few TRBV6-1 TGTGCCAGCAGTGAACCCACAGTCGGCGATGGCTACACCTTC CASSEPTVGDGYTF
TRBJ2-3 TRBD2 NA TRBV24-1 TGTGCCACCAGTGATCCAGGACTAGCGGGAGGCCCAGGGTCGGATACGCAGTATTTT CATSDPGLAGGPGSDTQYF
TRBJ1-5 NA many TRBV20-1 TGCAGTGCTAGAGATCACGGGCCTAACGCGGAGGGCAATCAGCCCCAGCATTTT CSARDHGPNAEGNQPQHF